The sequence of this T cell receptor (beta chain) was determined in a study of T-cell reconstitution after alpha-beta-depleted transplantation in children (dated by TCRdb to between 2015 and 2016). A note on the overall study: T-cell immune reconstitution after TCRalphabeta/CD19-depleted allogeneic hematopoietic cell transplantation in children was quantitatively tracked in the study by means of TCR repertoire profiling.

Of note for this clonotype: It lacks a known antigen. No base quality values were provided; no much bigger clone lies one nucleotide off.

Library prep was done by PCR. Sequencing took place on an Illumina HiSeq 2500. TCR libraries were prepared with molecular barcoding, using unique molecular identifiers to normalize TCRbeta repertoire quantification. TCRdb itself trimmed the public reads at Q25 with fastp, ran MiXCR and retained productive beta chains. A single entry per CDR3 protein holds the most common genes and DNA from its merged rows. The table for this sample lists some 500,000 distinct CDR3 sequences; 15% to 20% of them were counted only once. 3.3% of the sample goes to the ten largest clones. Trimming accounts for 7 bases at V and 2 bases at J, while the number of junction bases matched to no gene is 5. The CDR3 holds 12 amino acids from the cysteine to the phenylalanine. CDR3 DNA is the only sequence kept; it has 36 bases, read in frame from the first base. CDR1 and CDR2 (DFQATT, SNEGSKA) derive from the germline V gene (reference sequence).

The sample in question was PBMCs from the stem cell graft donor, obtained from the stem cell graft. The rearrangement joined TRBV20-1 to TRBJ2-7; the central 7 bases match TRBD2. This TCR derives from a human donor who donated a stem cell graft to a child with acute lymphoblastic leukemia. At the DNA level, the sequence is TGCAGTGGGGGGGAGGGCACCTACGAGCAGTACTTC. Protein translation: CSGGEGTYEQYF.